This T cell receptor (beta chain) was sequenced for a study of T cells in Graves' hyperthyroidism and ophthalmopathy. It was RNA transcripts that yielded the amplified TCR beta CDR3 regions. HTBI primers were employed in a first-round RT-PCR of the TCR CDR3. TCRdb fed the multiplex PCR reads into MiXCR, producing one record per CDR3 protein. This table holds 480,000 or so distinct CDR3 sequences, 40% to 55% found once. Germline lookup yields CDR1 MNHNS and CDR2 SASEGT. CDR3 length: 13 residues. Trimming shortened V by 4 bases and J by 11 bases, and 15 bases separated the two germline ends. This clonotype appeared a single time.

What was sequenced was peripheral blood or thyroid tissue (not recorded which). The chain carries TRBV6-1 and TRBJ1-5; possible D gene TRBD1, 6 bases. The sequence came from an adult woman with Graves' disease, either hyperthyroidism or ophthalmopathy (not recorded which). The CDR3 loop is CASSVGQMETQHF. The CDR3 DNA reads as TGTGCCAGCAGTGTGGGACAAATGGAGACCCAGCATTTT.